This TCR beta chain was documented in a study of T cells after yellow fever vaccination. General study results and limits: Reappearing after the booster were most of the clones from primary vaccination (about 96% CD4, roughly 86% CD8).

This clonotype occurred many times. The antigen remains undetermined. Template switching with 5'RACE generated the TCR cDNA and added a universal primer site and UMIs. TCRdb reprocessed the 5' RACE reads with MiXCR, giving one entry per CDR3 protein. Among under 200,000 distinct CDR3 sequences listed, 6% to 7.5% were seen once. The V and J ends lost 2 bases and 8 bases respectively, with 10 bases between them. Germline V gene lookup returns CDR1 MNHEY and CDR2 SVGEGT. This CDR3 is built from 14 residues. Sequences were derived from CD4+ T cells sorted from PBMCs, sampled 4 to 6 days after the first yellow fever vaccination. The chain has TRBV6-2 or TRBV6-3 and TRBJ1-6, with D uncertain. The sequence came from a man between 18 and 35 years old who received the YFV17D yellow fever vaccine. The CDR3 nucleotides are TGTGCCAGCAGTTACCGGCAACGGGATTCACCCCTCCACTTT. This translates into CASSYRQRDSPLHF.